Listed here is a single TCR beta chain. The antigen is not known. One end of the junction fails to match germline, which may point to a read error. Germline V gene lookup returns CDR1 SGHDN and CDR2 FVKESK. The CDR3 is made up of 13 amino acids. Co-extraction of both nucleic acids (RNA and DNA) used about 20-34 mg of unsorted bulk tissue. The data originate from a study of tumor-infiltrating lymphocytes in primary liver carcinoma. Study conclusions and caveats: The proportion of top clones found throughout all five tumor regions was only about 7-24%.

The input was around 530 ng total RNA; TCR beta cDNA was made from it with a constant-region primer. For TCR beta, libraries were produced by three nested multiplex PCR rounds using slightly modified ARM-PCR. TRBV1-TRBV30 forward primers paired with a C-beta reverse primer were used in the first two PCR rounds, which ran approximately 10 cycles each. TCRdb passed the multiplex PCR reads through MiXCR, listing each CDR3 protein once. Of tens of thousands of distinct CDR3 sequences listed, roughly 72% are singletons. V usage is TRBV14 and J usage is TRBJ2-7, with no clear D. This TCR came from a man aged 35-49 years with primary liver carcinoma and hepatitis B virus infection. What was sequenced was liver tumor tissue from sampling region 1. Documented subset: tumor region T1, superior pole. The CDR3: CASSQWTYYEQCF. CDR3 sequence (DNA): TGTGCCAGCAGCCAATGGACCTACTACGAGCAGTGCTTC.